This T cell receptor beta chain was profiled in a study of STAT5B mutations in CD4+ large granular lymphocyte leukemia. Study-level points and caveats: Without HLA matching, higher CD4+ than CD8+ T-LGLL clonality could reflect small sample size. No patients shared main leukemic clonotypes, though less than 30% appeared at low frequency elsewhere.

Germline-derived CDR1 and CDR2 are SGHTA and FQGTGA. The CDR3 sequence is 14 residues long. With V trimmed by 4 bases and J by 8 bases, 2 bases remained unmatched. This clone showed up just a few times. Its antigen is not known. Generated by immunoSEQ multiplex PCR, the TCRdb table keeps only in-frame clones and is missing some. Found here are about 33,000 clones, approximately 74% of them singletons; the top ten hold approximately 0.29%. The material sequenced was CD4+ T cells from blood buffy coats. J is TRBJ2-1 and V is TRBV7-3; TRBD2 matches 13 bases. The receptor's source is a human donor in good health. The CDR3 loop is CASSSGLAGDEQFF. In DNA, the CDR3 is TGTGCCAGCAGCTCAGGACTAGCGGGAGATGAGCAGTTCTTC.